This T cell receptor (beta chain) derives from a study of human T cells and chemical hapten exposure. Via MiXCR, TCRdb re-called the RACE reads, giving one row per CDR3 protein. The sample yields 70,000 to 95,000 distinct CDR3 sequences, about 6.3% seen once. With 0 bases removed from V and 2 bases from J, the gap between germline ends came to 13 bases. CDR1 and CDR2 from the germline V gene are SGDLS and YYNGEE. The CDR3 contains 16 residues. Time point specified: patch test 2, 6 weeks after DPC sensitization. The treatment was: therapeutic diphenylcyclopropenone sensitization with weekly scalp DPC. This clonotype was detected many times.

The genes are TRBV9 and TRBJ2-3; tentative D call: TRBD1 (6 bases). This specimen was whole blood, taken in connection with sensitization to the hapten diphenylcyclopropenone (DPC). The receptor's source is a woman in her twenties or thirties with alopecia areata. Some clones in this sample may be carry-over from other donors' samples. CDR3 in amino acids: CASSVGGLGPTDTQYF. For the CDR3, the DNA is TGTGCCAGCAGCGTAGGGGGGCTAGGACCCACAGATACGCAGTATTTT.